Given below is one T cell receptor beta chain in context. Its antigen is not known. Both TRBC1 and TRBC2 were covered by a beta constant-region primer of two equimolar oligonucleotides. Four rounds of PCR amplified the ligated cDNA using nested alpha and beta constant-region primers plus SP2. MiXCR was run by TCRdb on the UMI-ligation and nested PCR reads, yielding one entry per CDR3 protein. In the table there are over 110,000 distinct CDR3 sequences, approximately 21% of which are singletons. After the first PCR, alpha and beta chain libraries were processed separately. This entry comes from a study of naive and memory T cell subsets. Study conclusions and caveats: Possibly reflecting memory cells re-expressing CD45RA, a few larger clonotypes occurred in naive repertoires, especially CD8.

The CDR3 contains 17 residues. V lost 0 bases to trimming and J lost 0 bases, with 13 bases between them. The germline V gene has CDR1 MNHEY and CDR2 SVGAGI. The V gene is TRBV6-5, the J gene TRBJ2-3; D is unresolved. The clonotype originates from a human donor in good health. Input material: naive CD8+ T cells from blood. CDR3 coding DNA: TGTGCCAGCAGTTACTCGATTTTCGGAGCTAGCACAGATACGCAGTATTTT. It codes for CASSYSIFGASTDTQYF.